The 19 T cell receptor beta chains given below trace back to one sample, sequenced in a study of T cell changes during pregnancy in multiple sclerosis. Sequenced by immunoSEQ multiplex PCR; TCRdb stores in-frame clones only, minus some. This sample has under 55,000 clones, with approximately 90% found just once. The sequencing here drew on CD4+ T cells from peripheral blood mononuclear cells, taken before pregnancy. All receptors derive from a female donor with multiple sclerosis, enrolled in a pregnancy study.

The CDR3 region has the DNA TGTGCCACGCACTCGGGGCAGGGGGCTTTACGGTACTTC. This encodes CATHSGQGALRYF. The rearrangement joins TRBV6-5 to TRBJ2-4; 8 bases are shared with TRBD1. V was pared by 10 bases and J by 15 bases, with 17 bases of the junction left unmatched. There are 13 residues in the CDR3. Per germline, CDR1 MNHEY and CDR2 SVGAGI.

The chain joins TRBV9 to TRBJ2-7; D uncertain. The germline V gene encodes CDR1 SGDLS and CDR2 YYNGEE. The CDR3 is 13 amino acids. The V end was cut by 0 bases, the J end by 3 bases, with 7 bases between. The CDR3 DNA follows: TGTGCCAGCAGCGTAGTGGAGAGCTACGAGCAGTACTTC. Amino acids: CASSVVESYEQYF. The variable domain in full, completed from reference TRBV9 and TRBJ2-7, reads DSGVTQTPKHLITATGQRVTLRCSPRSGDLSVYWYQQSLDQGLQFLIQYYNGEERAKGNILERFSAQQFPDLHSELNLSSLELGDSALYFCASSVVESYEQYFGPGTRLTVT.

The chain uses TRBV7-6 and TRBJ2-7; TRBD1 might be the D (6 bases). The CDR3 runs to 13 residues. The germline V gene encodes CDR1 SGHVS and CDR2 FNYEAQ. V was pared by 1 base and J by 5 bases, with 9 bases between. The CDR3 nucleotides read TGTGCCAGCAGCTTAGTAGGGGGTAACGAGCAGTACTTC. It specifies CASSLVGGNEQYF. Using reference TRBV7-6 and TRBJ2-7 for the parts outside the CDR3, the full variable domain is GAGVSQSPRYKVTKRGQDVALRCDPISGHVSLYWYRQALGQGPEFLTYFNYEAQQDKSGLPNDRFSAERPEGSISTLTIQRTEQRDSAMYRCASSLVGGNEQYFGPGTRLTVT.

This chain joins TRBV6-5 and TRBJ1-2, with TRBD1 matching over 9 bases. The CDR3 spans 15 residues. The V gene's germline CDR1 is MNHEY and CDR2 SVGAGI. The V and J ends lost 7 bases and 4 bases, in that order; junction bases with no gene match: 10. DNA for the CDR3: TGTGCCAGCACCCAGCCGACAGGGGGAAGCTATGGCTACACCTTC. It codes for CASTQPTGGSYGYTF.

This chain joins TRBV11-2 and TRBJ2-1; D may be TRBD2 (5 bases). The CDR3 covers 14 residues. Deletions cut 2 bases from V and 6 bases from J, with 11 bases between. CDR1 SGHAT and CDR2 FQNNGV come from the germline V gene. DNA of the CDR3: TGTGCCAGCAGCTTAAAACTAGTGGGCAATGAGCAGTTCTTC. Amino acids: CASSLKLVGNEQFF. The full variable domain, with the rest looked up from reference TRBV11-2 and TRBJ2-1, is EAGVAQSPRYKIIEKRQSVAFWCNPISGHATLYWYQQILGQGPKLLIQFQNNGVVDDSQLPKDRFSAERLKGVDSTLKIQPAKLEDSAVYLCASSLKLVGNEQFFGPGTRLTVL.

The rearrangement joins TRBV9 to TRBJ2-3; 13 nucleotides match TRBD2. The germline CDR1 and CDR2 sequences are SGDLS and YYNGEE. This CDR3 comprises 17 residues. Trimming took 2 bases from V and 3 from J; bases not matched to a gene: 6. This CDR3 is CASSVRGTSGATDTQYF. In DNA form, the CDR3 reads TGTGCCAGCAGCGTTAGAGGGACTAGCGGGGCGACAGATACGCAGTATTTT.

This sequence joins TRBV6-5 and TRBJ2-1; 13 bases align to TRBD2. CDR3 length equals 13 residues. Germline lookup yields CDR1 MNHEY and CDR2 SVGAGI. The ends lost 2 bases at V and 15 bases at J; junction bases unmatched: 4. The CDR3 bases are TGTGCCAGCAGTTACGGGACTAGCGGGGAGAGGTTCTTC. This encodes CASSYGTSGERFF.

Regarding this clone: One end of the junction does not line up with germline, which may come from a read error. The rearrangement links TRBV7-9 to TRBJ1-1; D is unresolved. CDR1 and CDR2 from the germline V gene are SEHNR and FQNEAQ (reference sequence). The CDR3 totals 11 residues. CDR3 sequence (DNA): TGTGCCAGCAGCCTTATTGTCGGGGAGTCCTTT. Translation gives CASSLIVGESF.

This sequence joins TRBV6-5 and TRBJ2-5; tentatively, D is TRBD2 (6 bases). V was cut by 6 bases and J by 1 base, with 15 bases left in between. Germline-derived CDR1 and CDR2 are MNHEY and SVGAGI. The CDR3 consists of 15 residues. The CDR3 loop is CASRSGSLTQETQYF. In nucleotides, the CDR3 is TGTGCCAGCAGGTCCGGGAGTTTAACCCAAGAGACCCAGTACTTC.

This clone was seen once. The CDR3 loop is CASSVSGGSGEQYF. The CDR3, as DNA: TGTGCCAGCAGCGTCTCAGGGGGCTCGGGCGAGCAGTACTTC. V and J are TRBV9 and TRBJ2-7; 8 nucleotides align to TRBD1. The V segment lost 2 bases and the J segment 6 bases; nucleotides outside the gene matches: 7. The germline V gene has CDR1 SGDLS and CDR2 YYNGEE. CDR3 length: 14 residues. Complete variable domain (other parts from reference TRBV9 and TRBJ2-7): DSGVTQTPKHLITATGQRVTLRCSPRSGDLSVYWYQQSLDQGLQFLIQYYNGEERAKGNILERFSAQQFPDLHSELNLSSLELGDSALYFCASSVSGGSGEQYFGPGTRLTVT.

V usage is TRBV11-2 and J usage is TRBJ2-1; the match to TRBD1 covers 10 bases. CDR1 is SGHAT, CDR2 FQNNGV, per germline. The V gene end was trimmed by 5 bases and the J gene end by 8 bases; junction bases not matched to a gene: 9. CDR3 length: 15 amino acids. CDR3 sequence reads: CASSRRQGAADEQFF. The DNA of the CDR3 is TGTGCCAGCAGCCGACGACAGGGGGCAGCGGATGAGCAGTTCTTC.

The V call is TRBV7-2, the J call TRBJ2-1, with 14 nucleotides matching TRBD2. The V gene's germline CDR1 is SGHTA and CDR2 FQGNSA. Trimming at V came to 4 bases and at J to 2 bases, leaving 4 bases not matched to a gene. This CDR3 has 17 amino acids. The CDR3 is CASSSTSGRATYNEQFF. CDR3 nucleotide sequence: TGTGCCAGCAGCTCGACTAGCGGGAGGGCCACCTACAATGAGCAGTTCTTC. Full variable domain (outside the CDR3, taken from reference TRBV7-2 and TRBJ2-1): GAGVSQSPSNKVTEKGKDVELRCDPISGHTALYWYRQSLGQGLEFLIYFQGNSAPDKSGLPSDRFSAERTGGSVSTLTIQRTQQEDSAVYLCASSSTSGRATYNEQFFGPGTRLTVL.

The chain employs TRBV29-1 and TRBJ1-1; 8 nucleotides agree with TRBD1. V lost 6 bases to trimming and J lost 4 bases; unmatched junction nucleotides: 7. CDR1 is SQVTM and CDR2 is ANQGSEA in the germline V gene. This CDR3 is built from 13 residues. CDR3 sequence: CSVRTGTGTEAFF. CDR3 nucleotide sequence: TGCAGCGTCCGGACAGGGACGGGCACTGAAGCTTTCTTT.

This clone has a single count. This chain joins TRBV30 and TRBJ1-4, with 7 bases lining up with TRBD1. J gave up 10 bases and V 2 bases, and 10 bases lay outside the gene matches. This CDR3 is 14 amino acids long. CDR1 GTSNPN and CDR2 SVGIG come from the germline V gene (reference sequence). The DNA of the CDR3 is TGTGCCTGGAGTAGACAGGGCGGGTTAGCAAAACTGTTTTTT. Its protein is CAWSRQGGLAKLFF.

V usage is TRBV2 and J usage is TRBJ2-2; 10 bases are a match to TRBD2. CDR1 is SNHLY, CDR2 FYNNEI, per germline. CDR3 length: 16 residues. J gave up 1 base and V 3 bases, and 2 bases lay outside the gene matches. This CDR3 is CASSDSSGRNTGELFF. The CDR3 nucleotides are TGTGCCAGCAGTGATTCTAGCGGGAGGAACACCGGGGAGCTGTTTTTT.

The V gene is TRBV28, the J gene TRBJ1-2, with TRBD1 as a possible D gene (6 bases). From germline, CDR1 is MDHEN and CDR2 SYDVKM. The CDR3 spans 17 residues. The ends were cut back, 8 bases at V and 6 bases at J, with 28 bases in the middle. This CDR3 reads CASRGIGGGQVIDGYTF. CDR3 DNA: TGTGCCAGCCGGGGAATAGGGGGGGGGCAGGTGATCGATGGCTACACCTTC.

V gene TRBV4-3 combines with J gene TRBJ2-7; 8 nucleotides agree with TRBD2. V trimming: 1 base; J trimming: 2 bases; junction bases outside the gene matches: 4. This CDR3 comprises 15 residues. Germline V gene sequence: CDR1 LGHNA, CDR2 YSLEER. The CDR3 DNA reads TGCGCCAGCAGCCAAGGGGCGGGAGGAACCTACGAGCAGTACTTC. This gives the protein CASSQGAGGTYEQYF.

The chain is built from TRBV5-4 and TRBJ2-2; TRBD1 matches at 7 bases. Germline lookup yields CDR1 SGHNT and CDR2 YYREEE (reference sequence). J lost 4 bases, V lost 4 bases, and 4 bases had no gene match. The CDR3 totals 14 residues. Here the CDR3 reads CASSGTEATGELFF. CDR3 nucleotides: TGTGCCAGCAGCGGGACAGAAGCCACCGGGGAGCTGTTTTTT.

This chain uses TRBV6-1 with TRBJ2-7; TRBD2 matches at 8 bases. There are 16 residues in the CDR3. The germline gives CDR1 MNHNS, CDR2 SASEGT. V shed 2 bases, J shed 0 bases, and the junction held 6 bases outside the gene matches. CDR3 loop: CASSERVLADSYEQYF. In nucleotides, the CDR3 is TGTGCCAGCAGTGAAAGGGTACTAGCGGACTCCTACGAGCAGTACTTC.